Below are 23 T cell receptor beta chains sequenced from a single sample in a study of blood T cell repertoires in COVID-19. Clones were read by immunoSEQ multiplex PCR, and TCRdb kept only the in-frame ones, dropping some. The repertoire holds about 100,000 clones, with around 79% as singletons. Sequencing was carried out using peripheral blood. The receptors come from a man between 65 and 85 years old with active or convalescent COVID-19.

This clone was detected once. V usage is TRBV4-1 and J usage is TRBJ2-3; TRBD2 matches at 8 bases. The CDR3 extends over 16 amino acids. Germline assignment: CDR1 MGHRA and CDR2 YSYEKL. V shed 1 base, J shed 2 bases, and the junction held 5 bases outside the gene matches. The CDR3 region is CASSQAISGTTDTQYF. CDR3 bases: TGCGCCAGCAGCCAAGCGATTAGCGGGACCACAGATACGCAGTATTTT.

The CDR3 loop is CASSLGRGLAGNYEQYF. For the CDR3, the DNA is TGTGCCAGCAGCTTAGGTCGGGGACTAGCGGGGAACTACGAGCAGTACTTC. The chain joins TRBV7-9 to TRBJ2-7, with TRBD2 matching 13 bases. In germline, CDR1 is SEHNR, CDR2 FQNEAQ (reference sequence). The CDR3 runs to 17 residues. Losses at the gene ends were 1 base for V and 3 bases for J; bases not matched to a gene: 6.

This chain links TRBV30 with TRBJ2-7, with 8 bases that match TRBD1. This CDR3 contains 14 residues. CDR1 and CDR2 (germline): GTSNPN, SVGIG (reference sequence). Germline trimming cut 1 base from V and 0 bases from J; bases unmatched to any gene: 2. The CDR3 protein is CAWSGTGSSYEQYF. CDR3 bases: TGTGCCTGGAGTGGGACAGGGAGCTCCTACGAGCAGTACTTC. The whole variable domain, filled in from reference TRBV30 and TRBJ2-7, reads SQTIHQWPATLVQPVGSPLSLECTVEGTSNPNLYWYRQAAGRGLQLLFYSVGIGQISSEVPQNLSASRPQDRQFILSSKKLLLSDSGFYLCAWSGTGSSYEQYFGPGTRLTVT.

The genes are TRBV4-2 and TRBJ1-1; D perhaps matches TRBD1 (5 bases). The V end was cut by 1 base, the J end by 6 bases, with 9 bases between. The CDR3 has 13 amino acids. Germline V gives CDR1 LGHNA, CDR2 YNFKEQ. The CDR3 reads CASSQVGLAEAFF. CDR3 DNA: TGTGCCAGCAGCCAAGTGGGGCTTGCTGAAGCTTTCTTT.

This sequence joins TRBV7-3 and TRBJ2-2; D possibly corresponds to TRBD1 (6 bases). The V and J ends lost 7 bases and 4 bases respectively, with 13 bases between them. The CDR3 consists of 14 residues. CDR1 and CDR2 (germline): SGHTA, FQGTGA. CDR3 residues: CASNQGQPTGELFF. The CDR3 DNA reads as TGTGCCAGCAACCAAGGACAGCCCACCGGGGAGCTGTTTTTT.

The CDR3 DNA reads TGTGCCAGCAGTTTATTGGCAGGGGATAATTCACCCCTCCACTTT. Its translation is CASSLLAGDNSPLHF. This sequence joins TRBV28 and TRBJ1-6, with a possible D match to TRBD1 (6 bases). From germline, CDR1 is MDHEN and CDR2 SYDVKM. The V gene lost 1 base and the J gene lost 5 bases, with 9 bases spanning the gap. CDR3 size: 15 residues. Supplemented by reference TRBV28 and TRBJ1-6, the full variable domain reads DVKVTQSSRYLVKRTGEKVFLECVQDMDHENMFWYRQDPGLGLRLIYFSYDVKMKEKGDIPEGYSVSREKKERFSLILESASTNQTSMYLCASSLLAGDNSPLHFGNGTRLTVT.

This chain links TRBV9 with TRBJ2-3; 7 nucleotides line up with TRBD2. The CDR3 consists of 17 residues. CDR1 and CDR2 from the germline V gene are SGDLS and YYNGEE. J was trimmed by 2 bases and V by 6 bases; bases with no gene match: 15. CDR3: CASTKGGGDFYTDTQYF. CDR3 sequence (DNA): TGTGCCAGCACCAAAGGTGGGGGGGACTTCTACACAGATACGCAGTATTTT.

This rearrangement joins TRBV28 to TRBJ2-7; D is unresolved. V was cut by 2 bases and J by 4 bases, with 6 bases left in between. CDR1 is MDHEN, CDR2 SYDVKM, per germline. The CDR3 runs 12 residues. The CDR3 DNA is TGTGCCAGCAGTTTAGGGCAGTACGAGCAGTACTTC. Protein: CASSLGQYEQYF.

This clone was seen a handful of times. V gene TRBV24-1 combines with J gene TRBJ1-2, with TRBD1 matching over 8 bases. V dropped 1 base and J dropped 7; count of bases not matched to a gene: 7. Germline V gene lookup returns CDR1 KGHDR and CDR2 SFDVKD. The CDR3 covers 15 residues. The CDR3 is CATSDFCRGLSGYTF. CDR3 nucleotides: TGTGCCACCAGTGATTTCTGCAGGGGGCTATCTGGCTACACCTTC.

This clone showed up just a few times. The chain carries TRBV9 and TRBJ2-2; the D gene is possibly TRBD1 (5 bases). V shed 3 bases and J shed 4 bases, with 19 bases lying between them. Per the germline V gene, CDR1 is SGDLS and CDR2 is YYNGEE. The CDR3 contains 17 residues. For the CDR3, the DNA is TGTGCCAGCAGCGCCTTGGCCCTTTTAAGGGGCACCGGGGAGCTGTTTTTT. It specifies CASSALALLRGTGELFF.

The gene calls are TRBV3-1 (or the pseudogene TRBV3-2) and TRBJ1-1, with 8 bases identical to TRBD1. CDR1 is LGHDT and CDR2 is YNNKEL in the germline V gene (reference sequence). The CDR3 has 15 residues. J gave up 5 bases and V 3 bases, and 8 bases lay outside the gene matches. In DNA form, the CDR3 reads TGTGCCAGCAGCCACCACGGACAGGGAGGAACTGAAGCTTTCTTT. Amino acid sequence: CASSHHGQGGTEAFF.

The chain is built from TRBV7-9 and TRBJ1-1; maybe TRBD1 (6 bases). This CDR3 contains 15 residues. With 5 bases removed from V and 4 bases from J, the gap between germline ends came to 17 bases. In germline, CDR1 is SEHNR, CDR2 FQNEAQ (reference sequence). The CDR3 DNA reads as TGTGCCAGCAGCGCCCAGGGGACCCTGGGCACTGAAGCTTTCTTT. This codes for CASSAQGTLGTEAFF.

The rearrangement links TRBV12-5 to TRBJ2-3, with TRBD2 matching over 8 bases. Germline trimming cut 1 base from V and 2 bases from J; bases unmatched to any gene: 20. Per the germline V gene, CDR1 is LGHNT and CDR2 is FRNRAP. The CDR3 runs to 21 residues. The CDR3 DNA is TGTGCTAGTGGTTTGGCCCGATACCCCGGGGCGGAGCGGGAGTACACAGATACGCAGTATTTT. Translated, it gives CASGLARYPGAEREYTDTQYF.

The chain carries TRBV5-6 and TRBJ2-1; TRBD2 aligns across 12 bases. The CDR3 runs to 15 residues. Per the germline V gene, CDR1 is SGHDT and CDR2 is YYEEEE. V trimming: 4 bases; J trimming: 7 bases; junction bases outside the gene matches: 6. The CDR3 DNA reads TGTGCCAGCAGCCTACTAGCGGGAGGAAGGAATGAGCAGTTCTTC. It translates to CASSLLAGGRNEQFF.

The gene calls are TRBV19 and TRBJ1-1; 8 bases align to TRBD1. Losses at the gene ends were 6 bases for V and 3 bases for J; bases not matched to a gene: 9. This CDR3 is 15 amino acids long. Germline CDR1 LNHDA, CDR2 SQIVND (reference sequence). Here the CDR3 DNA reads TGTGCCAGTAGACCCAGGGGGCAGGGAGACACTGAAGCTTTCTTT. This codes for CASRPRGQGDTEAFF.

This sequence joins TRBV2 and TRBJ2-3; TRBD2 matches 8 bases. Germline loops: CDR1 SNHLY, CDR2 FYNNEI. The CDR3 covers 14 residues. With V trimmed by 4 bases and J by 5 bases, 5 bases remained unmatched. This chain's CDR3 is CASSAQRGIDTQYF. In nucleotides, the CDR3 is TGTGCCAGCAGTGCTCAGCGGGGGATAGATACGCAGTATTTT.

This chain uses TRBV11-2 with TRBJ1-1; D not resolved. The CDR3 extends over 14 amino acids. CDR1 is SGHAT, CDR2 FQNNGV, per germline. Trimming took 5 bases from V and 1 from J, leaving 11 bases between them. The CDR3 spells CASSLPVRNTEAFF. The CDR3 DNA sequence: TGTGCCAGCAGCCTTCCTGTCAGGAACACTGAAGCTTTCTTT. Combining the CDR3 with reference TRBV11-2 and TRBJ1-1 gives the whole variable domain EAGVAQSPRYKIIEKRQSVAFWCNPISGHATLYWYQQILGQGPKLLIQFQNNGVVDDSQLPKDRFSAERLKGVDSTLKIQPAKLEDSAVYLCASSLPVRNTEAFFGQGTRLTVV.

This sequence joins TRBV11-1 and TRBJ1-2; 7 bases align to TRBD1. This CDR3 region has 16 residues. V lost 3 bases to trimming and J lost 8 bases; unmatched junction nucleotides: 15. Germline values: CDR1 SGHAT, CDR2 FQDESV (reference sequence). The CDR3 DNA is TGTGCCAGCAGCTTGTCAACGACAGGGACCGCCGGAGGCTACACCTTC. Its translation: CASSLSTTGTAGGYTF.

This rearrangement joins TRBV3-1 (or the pseudogene TRBV3-2) to TRBJ2-5, with D tentatively TRBD1 (6 bases). The length of the CDR3 is 14 residues. V lost 1 base and J 7 bases, leaving 13 bases between the germline ends. Germline CDR1 reads LGHDT; CDR2 reads YNNKEL (reference sequence). The CDR3 is CASSQGTARGTQYF. CDR3 coding DNA: TGTGCCAGCAGCCAAGGGACAGCAAGAGGGACCCAGTACTTC.

This chain connects TRBV4-1 to TRBJ2-1; 7 bases map to TRBD2. The CDR3 consists of 16 residues. Unmatched junction bases numbered 7, after V lost 1 base and J lost 4 bases. CDR1 and CDR2 from the germline V gene are MGHRA and YSYEKL. The CDR3 protein is CASSQGGTTVYNEQFF. CDR3 DNA sequence: TGCGCCAGCAGCCAAGGGGGGACTACTGTATACAATGAGCAGTTCTTC.

This clone occurred a few times. The genes are TRBV5-1 and TRBJ2-2; weak D call: TRBD2 (6 bases). V lost 6 bases, J lost 6 bases, and 9 bases lay in between. The CDR3 sequence is 12 residues long. CDR1 is SGHRS and CDR2 is YFSETQ in the germline V gene. CDR3 loop: CASTREAGELFF. In DNA, the CDR3 is TGCGCCAGCACGAGGGAGGCCGGGGAGCTGTTTTTT.

The chain links TRBV3-1 (or the pseudogene TRBV3-2) to TRBJ1-1, with D possibly TRBD1 on 6 matching bases. CDR1 is LGHDT and CDR2 is YNNKEL in the germline V gene (reference sequence). The CDR3 length is 15 residues. V was shortened by 4 bases and J by 5 bases, with 17 bases between the two germline ends. CDR3 residues: CASSPRTQGRTEAFF. The CDR3 DNA reads as TGTGCCAGCAGCCCCCGAACTCAGGGGCGGACTGAAGCTTTCTTT.

V is TRBV7-6 and J is TRBJ2-1, with a possible D match to TRBD1 (6 bases). The V gene lost 5 bases and the J gene lost 3 bases, with 20 bases spanning the gap. Germline CDR1 and CDR2: SGHVS and FNYEAQ. The CDR3 runs to 17 residues. CDR3 sequence reads: CASSPYRDGVSYNEQFF. The CDR3 nucleotides read TGTGCCAGCAGCCCCTACAGGGATGGGGTTAGCTACAATGAGCAGTTCTTC.